The clone carrying this TCR beta chain came up a few times. This specimen comes from a study of control samples from healthy donors and cancer patients. The CDR3 consists of 15 residues. The V gene's germline CDR1 is LNHDA and CDR2 SQIVND (reference sequence). V was pared by 8 bases and J by 1 base, with 5 bases of the junction left unmatched. Clones were sequenced by immunoSEQ multiplex PCR, and TCRdb holds only the in-frame ones, with some missing. The sample yields under 95,000 clones, roughly nine tenths seen once. The chain carries TRBV19 and TRBJ1-5; 10 nucleotides align to TRBD1. Sequenced: blood. This TCR derives from a woman aged 25 to 39 in good health. In nucleotides, the CDR3 is TGTGCCAGTCGGGACAGGGGAGGGAGCAATCAGCCCCAGCATTTT. As protein: CASRDRGGSNQPQHF.